A single sample gave rise to the 13 T cell receptor beta chains below, sequenced in a study of cytomegalovirus exposure and HLA in healthy donors (dated by TCRdb to 2016 to 2017). Receptors were amplified or captured by the immunoSEQ multiplex PCR assay. For the multiplex PCR, a mixture combining 60 forward primers for TCR Vbeta segments and 13 reverse primers for TCR Jbeta segments was used. The source is immuneACCESS, and TCRdb retained only in-frame sequences with V and J called. Part of the clones is not carried over; for the studies checked, unresolved V genes explain less than half of this, and the remainder is unexplained. The sample table holds 200,000 or so clones, of which around four fifths were seen once. About 2.6% of the sample is in the top ten clones. The sample consisted of PBMCs. The receptor source for this set is a woman aged 45-59 years in good health and CMV-seropositive.

For this clone: This sample includes further DNA sequences coding for the same CDR3. V and J are TRBV7-9 and TRBJ2-7, with D perhaps matching TRBD2 (5 bases). This CDR3 is 14 amino acids long. The germline V and J ends were trimmed by 1 base and 3 bases, with 10 bases remaining between them. Germline V CDR1 and CDR2: SEHNR, FQNEAQ (reference sequence). The CDR3 DNA follows: TGTGCCAGCAGCTTAGACCTGGCGGGCTACGAGCAGTACTTC. This codes for CASSLDLAGYEQYF.

The V gene is TRBV4-2, the J gene TRBJ2-5; maybe TRBD2 (5 bases). The V end lost 4 bases, the J end lost 7 bases, and 19 bases lay between the germline ends. CDR1 is LGHNA, CDR2 YNFKEQ, per germline. This CDR3 has 15 amino acids. DNA of the CDR3: TGTGCCAGCAGCCGACAAGATACCCGGGAAGCGACCCAGTACTTC. Protein: CASSRQDTREATQYF.

This sequence joins TRBV6-5 and TRBJ1-4; D unresolved. The V gene's germline CDR1 is MNHEY and CDR2 SVGAGI. The CDR3 is 14 residues long. The V and J ends lost 6 bases and 4 bases respectively, with 12 bases between them. CDR3 DNA sequence: TGTGCCAGCAGATTTAGACAAAGTAATGAAAAACTGTTTTTT. Protein sequence: CASRFRQSNEKLFF.

The rearrangement joins TRBV5-1 to TRBJ2-1, with 15 bases aligning to TRBD2. The CDR3 consists of 18 residues. The ends lost 4 bases at V and 6 bases at J; junction bases unmatched: 11. Germline values: CDR1 SGHRS, CDR2 YFSETQ. In DNA, the CDR3 is TGCGCCAGCAGCCGAGGGACTAGCGGGGGGCGCGGAACCAATGAGCAGTTCTTC. Translation gives CASSRGTSGGRGTNEQFF.

The chain links TRBV10-2 to TRBJ1-6; maybe TRBD1 (5 bases). V was shortened by 7 bases and J by 3 bases, with 10 bases between the two germline ends. There are 14 residues in the CDR3. Germline lookup yields CDR1 WSHSY and CDR2 SAAADI. The DNA for the CDR3 is TGCGCCAGCACTATCAGGGTCTATAATTCACCCCTCCACTTT. Translation gives CASTIRVYNSPLHF.

This sequence joins TRBV4-1 and TRBJ2-1, with 8 bases that match TRBD1. V shed 2 bases, J shed 5 bases, and the junction held 8 bases outside the gene matches. The CDR3 sequence is 16 residues long. Germline V gene data show CDR1 as MGHRA and CDR2 as YSYEKL. The CDR3 region has the DNA TGCGCCAGCAGCCAATCACCGGGACAGGCAAACAATGAGCAGTTCTTC. The encoded protein is CASSQSPGQANNEQFF.

V gene TRBV5-6 combines with J gene TRBJ2-2; 8 bases map to TRBD2. This CDR3 is built from 15 residues. V trimming: 5 bases; J trimming: 3 bases; junction bases outside the gene matches: 6. Per the germline V gene, CDR1 is SGHDT and CDR2 is YYEEEE. CDR3 nucleotides: TGTGCCAGCAGACGAGCGGGGGTTGACACCGGGGAGCTGTTTTTT. This translates into CASRRAGVDTGELFF.

The chain couples TRBV28 to TRBJ1-6; D perhaps matches TRBD1 (6 bases). V gave up 6 bases and J gave up 7 bases, with 13 bases separating them. This CDR3 spans 14 amino acids. CDR1 MDHEN and CDR2 SYDVKM come from the germline V gene. The CDR3 DNA reads as TGTGCCAGCAGGCGGACAGTCCCGAATTCACCCCTCCACTTT. Translation gives CASRRTVPNSPLHF. Filled out from reference TRBV28 and TRBJ1-6, the complete variable domain reads DVKVTQSSRYLVKRTGEKVFLECVQDMDHENMFWYRQDPGLGLRLIYFSYDVKMKEKGDIPEGYSVSREKKERFSLILESASTNQTSMYLCASRRTVPNSPLHFGNGTRLTVT.

The gene calls are TRBV27 and TRBJ1-5, with TRBD1 as a possible D gene (6 bases). From germline, CDR1 is MNHEY and CDR2 SMNVEV (reference sequence). The CDR3 extends over 14 amino acids. Trimming pared 4 bases from V and 3 bases from J, leaving 10 bases between. The chain's CDR3 is CASSSGQYNQPQHF. Here the CDR3 DNA reads TGTGCCAGCAGTTCCGGACAGTACAATCAGCCCCAGCATTTT.

The chain has TRBV6-1 and TRBJ2-7; 7 nucleotides agree with TRBD2. CDR3 length: 13 amino acids. Germline V gene sequence: CDR1 MNHNS, CDR2 SASEGT. V lost 8 bases and J lost 2; bases outside the gene matches: 6. CDR3 sequence (DNA): TGTGCCAGCGAAGGAGGGACTACCTACGAGCAGTACTTC. This encodes CASEGGTTYEQYF.

In this sample, this clone turned up a few times. The chain couples TRBV7-9 to TRBJ2-1; D ambiguous. From germline, CDR1 is SEHNR and CDR2 FQNEAQ (reference sequence). The CDR3 sequence is 14 residues long. V gave up 2 bases and J gave up 7 bases, with 12 bases separating them. The CDR3 reads CASSLSVRPNEQFF. The DNA of the CDR3 is TGTGCCAGCAGCTTATCAGTACGCCCTAATGAGCAGTTCTTC.

V gene TRBV7-8 combines with J gene TRBJ2-3; D possibly corresponds to TRBD2 (5 bases). Germline V lookup: CDR1 SGHVS, CDR2 FQNEAQ. V lost 5 bases and J lost 3, with 21 bases in between. This CDR3 spans 17 amino acids. This CDR3 is CASSVLAVGSLTDTQYF. The CDR3 region has the DNA TGTGCCAGCAGCGTACTGGCGGTTGGGAGTCTAACAGATACGCAGTATTTT. Combining the CDR3 with reference TRBV7-8 and TRBJ2-3 gives the whole variable domain GAGVSQSPRYKVAKRGQDVALRCDPISGHVSLFWYQQALGQGPEFLTYFQNEAQLDKSGLPSDRFFAERPEGSVSTLKIQRTQQEDSAVYLCASSVLAVGSLTDTQYFGPGTRLTVL.

This sequence joins TRBV7-9 and TRBJ1-1, with D perhaps matching TRBD1 (5 bases). Germline CDR1 is SEHNR and CDR2 is FQNEAQ (reference sequence). V gave up 3 bases and J gave up 0 bases, with 14 bases separating them. The CDR3 covers 16 residues. The CDR3 sequence: CASSLKMTVMNTEAFF. The CDR3 DNA reads as TGTGCCAGCAGCTTGAAGATGACAGTGATGAACACTGAAGCTTTCTTT.